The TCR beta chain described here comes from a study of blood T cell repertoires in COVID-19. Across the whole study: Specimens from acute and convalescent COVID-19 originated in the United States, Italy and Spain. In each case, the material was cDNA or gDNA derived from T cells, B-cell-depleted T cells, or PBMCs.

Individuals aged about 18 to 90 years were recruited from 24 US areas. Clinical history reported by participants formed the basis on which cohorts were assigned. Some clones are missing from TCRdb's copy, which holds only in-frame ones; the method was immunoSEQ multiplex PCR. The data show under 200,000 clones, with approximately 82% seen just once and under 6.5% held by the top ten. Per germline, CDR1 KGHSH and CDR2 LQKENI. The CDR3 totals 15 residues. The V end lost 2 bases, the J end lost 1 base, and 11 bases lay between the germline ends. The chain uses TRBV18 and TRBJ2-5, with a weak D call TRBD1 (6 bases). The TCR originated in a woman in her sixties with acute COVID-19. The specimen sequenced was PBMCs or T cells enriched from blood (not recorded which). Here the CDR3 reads CASSPSSTGQETQYF. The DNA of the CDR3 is TGTGCCAGCTCACCAAGCTCGACAGGCCAAGAGACCCAGTACTTC.